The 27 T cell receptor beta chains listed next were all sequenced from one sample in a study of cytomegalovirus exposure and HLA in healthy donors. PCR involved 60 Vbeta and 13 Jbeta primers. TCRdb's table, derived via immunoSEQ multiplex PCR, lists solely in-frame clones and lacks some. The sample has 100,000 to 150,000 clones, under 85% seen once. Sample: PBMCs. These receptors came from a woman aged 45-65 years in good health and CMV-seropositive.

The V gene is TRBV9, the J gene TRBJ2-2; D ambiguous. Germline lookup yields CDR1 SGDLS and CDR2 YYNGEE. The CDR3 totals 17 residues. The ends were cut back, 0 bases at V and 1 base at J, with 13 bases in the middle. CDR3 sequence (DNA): TGTGCCAGCAGCGTAGATCTACGTAACTTGAACACCGGGGAGCTGTTTTTT. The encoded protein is CASSVDLRNLNTGELFF. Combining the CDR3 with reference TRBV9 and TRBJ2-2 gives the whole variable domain DSGVTQTPKHLITATGQRVTLRCSPRSGDLSVYWYQQSLDQGLQFLIQYYNGEERAKGNILERFSAQQFPDLHSELNLSSLELGDSALYFCASSVDLRNLNTGELFFGEGSRLTVL.

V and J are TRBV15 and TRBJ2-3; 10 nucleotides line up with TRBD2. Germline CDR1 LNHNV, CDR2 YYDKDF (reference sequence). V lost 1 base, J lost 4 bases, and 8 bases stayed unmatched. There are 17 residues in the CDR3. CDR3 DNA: TGTGCCACCAGCAGAGGTGGAAGCGGGGGGGCATCAGATACGCAGTATTTT. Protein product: CATSRGGSGGASDTQYF.

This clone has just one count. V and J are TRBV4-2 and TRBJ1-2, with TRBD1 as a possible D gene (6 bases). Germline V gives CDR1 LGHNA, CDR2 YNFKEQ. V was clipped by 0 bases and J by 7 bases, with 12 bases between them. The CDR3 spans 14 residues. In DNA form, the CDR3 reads TGTGCCAGCAGCCAAGAGGGGGGGCCTGGTGGCTACACCTTC. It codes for CASSQEGGPGGYTF.

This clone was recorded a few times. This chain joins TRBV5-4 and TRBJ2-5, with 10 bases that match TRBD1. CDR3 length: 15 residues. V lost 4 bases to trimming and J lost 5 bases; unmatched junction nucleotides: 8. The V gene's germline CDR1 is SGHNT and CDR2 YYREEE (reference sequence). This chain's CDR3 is CASSARQGAGETQYF. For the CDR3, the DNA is TGTGCCAGCAGCGCACGACAGGGGGCAGGGGAGACCCAGTACTTC.

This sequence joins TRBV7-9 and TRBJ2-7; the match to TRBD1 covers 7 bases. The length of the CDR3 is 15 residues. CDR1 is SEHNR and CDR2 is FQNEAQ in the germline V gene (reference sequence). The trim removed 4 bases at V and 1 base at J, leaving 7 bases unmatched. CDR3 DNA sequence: TGTGCCAGCAGCTCAATAGGGACAGCATCCTACGAGCAGTACTTC. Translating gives CASSSIGTASYEQYF. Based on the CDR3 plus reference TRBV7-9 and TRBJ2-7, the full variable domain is DTGVSQNPRHKITKRGQNVTFRCDPISEHNRLYWYRQTLGQGPEFLTYFQNEAQLEKSRLLSDRFSAERPKGSFSTLEIQRTEQGDSAMYLCASSSIGTASYEQYFGPGTRLTVT.

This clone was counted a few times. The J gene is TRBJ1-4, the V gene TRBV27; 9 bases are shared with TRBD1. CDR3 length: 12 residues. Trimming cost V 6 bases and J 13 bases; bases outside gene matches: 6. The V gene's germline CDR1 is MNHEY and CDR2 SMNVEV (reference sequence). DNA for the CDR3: TGTGCCAGCAGATCCACAGGGGGCCTACTGTTTTTT. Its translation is CASRSTGGLLFF.

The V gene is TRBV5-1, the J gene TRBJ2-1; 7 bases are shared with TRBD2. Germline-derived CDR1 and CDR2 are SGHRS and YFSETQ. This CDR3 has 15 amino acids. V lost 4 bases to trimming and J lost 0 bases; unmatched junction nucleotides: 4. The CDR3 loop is CASSRSSGSYNEQFF. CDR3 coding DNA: TGCGCCAGCAGCCGATCTAGCGGCTCCTACAATGAGCAGTTCTTC.

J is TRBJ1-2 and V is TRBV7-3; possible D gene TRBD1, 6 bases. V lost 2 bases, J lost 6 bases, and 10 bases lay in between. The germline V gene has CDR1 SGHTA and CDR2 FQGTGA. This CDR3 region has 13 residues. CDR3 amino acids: CASSLEAGDGYTF. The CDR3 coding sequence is TGTGCCAGCAGCTTAGAGGCAGGGGATGGCTACACCTTC.

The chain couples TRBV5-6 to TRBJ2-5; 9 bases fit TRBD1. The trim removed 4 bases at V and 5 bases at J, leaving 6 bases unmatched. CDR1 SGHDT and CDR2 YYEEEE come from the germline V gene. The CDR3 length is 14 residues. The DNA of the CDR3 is TGTGCCAGCAGCGGAGGGACAGGGAGCGAGACCCAGTACTTC. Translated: CASSGGTGSETQYF.

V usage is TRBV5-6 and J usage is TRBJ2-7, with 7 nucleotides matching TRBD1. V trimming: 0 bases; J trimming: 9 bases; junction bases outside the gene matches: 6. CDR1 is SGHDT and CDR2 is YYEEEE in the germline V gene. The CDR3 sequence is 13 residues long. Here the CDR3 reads CASSLGQGGAQYF. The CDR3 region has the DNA TGTGCCAGCAGCTTGGGACAGGGTGGGGCGCAGTACTTC. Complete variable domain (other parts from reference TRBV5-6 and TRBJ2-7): DAGVTQSPTHLIKTRGQQVTLRCSPKSGHDTVSWYQQALGQGPQFIFQYYEEEERQRGNFPDRFSGHQFPNYSSELNVNALLLGDSALYLCASSLGQGGAQYFGPGTRLTVT.

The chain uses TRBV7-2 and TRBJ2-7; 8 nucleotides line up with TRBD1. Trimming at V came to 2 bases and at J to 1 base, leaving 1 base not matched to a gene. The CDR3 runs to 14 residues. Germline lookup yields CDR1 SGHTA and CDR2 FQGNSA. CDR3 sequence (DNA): TGTGCCAGCAGCTTACAGGGGGCTTCCTACGAGCAGTACTTC. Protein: CASSLQGASYEQYF.

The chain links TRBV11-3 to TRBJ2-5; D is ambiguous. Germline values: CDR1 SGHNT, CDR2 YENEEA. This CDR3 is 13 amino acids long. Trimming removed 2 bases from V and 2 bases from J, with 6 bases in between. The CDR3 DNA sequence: TGTGCCAGCAGCTTAATCAGGCAAGAGACCCAGTACTTC. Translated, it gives CASSLIRQETQYF.

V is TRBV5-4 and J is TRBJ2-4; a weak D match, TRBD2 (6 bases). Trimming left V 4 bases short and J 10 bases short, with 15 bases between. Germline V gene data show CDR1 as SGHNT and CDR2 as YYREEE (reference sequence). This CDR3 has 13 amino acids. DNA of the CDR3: TGTGCCAGCAGCACGACCGGGAGCACGATTCAGTACTTC. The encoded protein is CASSTTGSTIQYF.

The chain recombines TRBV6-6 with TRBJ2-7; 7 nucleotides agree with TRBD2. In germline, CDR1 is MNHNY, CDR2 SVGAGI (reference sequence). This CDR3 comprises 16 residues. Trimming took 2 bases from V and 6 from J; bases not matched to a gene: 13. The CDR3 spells CASSYLVASGTSEQYF. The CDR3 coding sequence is TGTGCCAGCAGTTACCTAGTGGCTAGCGGAACCTCCGAGCAGTACTTC.

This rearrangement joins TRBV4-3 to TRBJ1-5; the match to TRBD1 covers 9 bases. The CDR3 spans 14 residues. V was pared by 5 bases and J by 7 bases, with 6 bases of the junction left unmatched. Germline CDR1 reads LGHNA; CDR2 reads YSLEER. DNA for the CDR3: TGCGCCAGCAGCACCGGGACAGGGAGCCAGCCCCAGCATTTT. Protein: CASSTGTGSQPQHF.

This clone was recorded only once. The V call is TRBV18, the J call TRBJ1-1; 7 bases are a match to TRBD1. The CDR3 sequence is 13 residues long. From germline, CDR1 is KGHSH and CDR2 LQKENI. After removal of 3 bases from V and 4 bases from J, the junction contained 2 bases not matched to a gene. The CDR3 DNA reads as TGTGCCAGCTCACCGACAGGGACCACTGAAGCTTTCTTT. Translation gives CASSPTGTTEAFF.

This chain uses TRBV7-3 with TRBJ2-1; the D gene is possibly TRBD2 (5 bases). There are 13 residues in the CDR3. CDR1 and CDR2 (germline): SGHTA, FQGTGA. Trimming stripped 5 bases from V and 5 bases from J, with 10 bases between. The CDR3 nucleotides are TGTGCCAGCAGCCACGGGGTCCACAATGAGCAGTTCTTC. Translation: CASSHGVHNEQFF.

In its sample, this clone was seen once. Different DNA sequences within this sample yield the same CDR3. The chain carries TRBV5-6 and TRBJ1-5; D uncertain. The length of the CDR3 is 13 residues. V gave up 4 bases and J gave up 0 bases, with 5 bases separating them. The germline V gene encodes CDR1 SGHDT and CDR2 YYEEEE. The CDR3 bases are TGTGCCAGCAGCCTCTATAGCAATCAGCCCCAGCATTTT. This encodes CASSLYSNQPQHF. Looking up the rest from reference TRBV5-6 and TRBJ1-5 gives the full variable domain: DAGVTQSPTHLIKTRGQQVTLRCSPKSGHDTVSWYQQALGQGPQFIFQYYEEEERQRGNFPDRFSGHQFPNYSSELNVNALLLGDSALYLCASSLYSNQPQHFGDGTRLSIL.

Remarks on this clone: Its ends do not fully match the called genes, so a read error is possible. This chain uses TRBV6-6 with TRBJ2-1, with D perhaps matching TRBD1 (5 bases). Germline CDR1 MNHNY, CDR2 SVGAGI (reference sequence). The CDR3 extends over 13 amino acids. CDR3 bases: TGTGTCAGCAGCCAAGACAGCTACAATGAGCAGTTCTTC. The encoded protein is CVSSQDSYNEQFF.

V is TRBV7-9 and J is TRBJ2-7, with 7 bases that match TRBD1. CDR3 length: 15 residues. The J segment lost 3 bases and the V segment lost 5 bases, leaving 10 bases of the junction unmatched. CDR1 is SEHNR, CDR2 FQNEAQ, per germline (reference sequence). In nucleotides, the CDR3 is TGTGCCAGCAGCCGTCCCGGGACAGTTAGCTACGAGCAGTACTTC. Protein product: CASSRPGTVSYEQYF.

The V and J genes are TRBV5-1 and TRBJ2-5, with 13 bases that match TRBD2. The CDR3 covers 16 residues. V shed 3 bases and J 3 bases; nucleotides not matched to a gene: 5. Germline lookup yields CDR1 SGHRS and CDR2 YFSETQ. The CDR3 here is CASSSLGLAGEETQYF. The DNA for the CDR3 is TGCGCCAGCAGCTCCCTAGGACTAGCGGGGGAAGAGACCCAGTACTTC.

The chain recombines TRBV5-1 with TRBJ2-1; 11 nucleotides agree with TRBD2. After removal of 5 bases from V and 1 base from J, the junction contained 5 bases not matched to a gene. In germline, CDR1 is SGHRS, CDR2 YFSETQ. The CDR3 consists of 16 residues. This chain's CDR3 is CASRNSGGASYNEQFF. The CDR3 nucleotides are TGCGCCAGCAGAAATAGCGGGGGGGCTTCCTACAATGAGCAGTTCTTC.

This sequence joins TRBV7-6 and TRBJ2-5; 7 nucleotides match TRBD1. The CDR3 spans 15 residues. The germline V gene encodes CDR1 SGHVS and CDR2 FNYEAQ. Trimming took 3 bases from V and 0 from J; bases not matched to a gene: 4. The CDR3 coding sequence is TGTGCCAGCAGCTTGCTACAGGGGTACCAAGAGACCCAGTACTTC. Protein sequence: CASSLLQGYQETQYF.

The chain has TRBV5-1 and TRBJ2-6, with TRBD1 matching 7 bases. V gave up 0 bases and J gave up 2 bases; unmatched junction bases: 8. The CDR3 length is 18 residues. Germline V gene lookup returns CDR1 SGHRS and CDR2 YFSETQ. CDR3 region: CASSLGGTDDTGANVLTF. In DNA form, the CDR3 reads TGCGCCAGCAGCTTGGGAGGGACAGATGACACTGGGGCCAACGTCCTGACTTTC.

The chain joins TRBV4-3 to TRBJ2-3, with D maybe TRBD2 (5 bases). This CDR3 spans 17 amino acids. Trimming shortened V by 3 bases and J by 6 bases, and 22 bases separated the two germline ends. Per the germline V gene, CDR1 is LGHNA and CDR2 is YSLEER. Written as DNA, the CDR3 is TGCGCCAGCAGCCAGGACTGGGAACACCCGGCATCGGATACGCAGTATTTT. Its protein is CASSQDWEHPASDTQYF.

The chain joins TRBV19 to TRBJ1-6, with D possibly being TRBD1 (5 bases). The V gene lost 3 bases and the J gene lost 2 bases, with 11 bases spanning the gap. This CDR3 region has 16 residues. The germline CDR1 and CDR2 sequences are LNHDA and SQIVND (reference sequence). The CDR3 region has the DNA TGTGCCAGTAGTATCTCCAGGGCACCCTATAATTCACCCCTCCACTTT. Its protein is CASSISRAPYNSPLHF.

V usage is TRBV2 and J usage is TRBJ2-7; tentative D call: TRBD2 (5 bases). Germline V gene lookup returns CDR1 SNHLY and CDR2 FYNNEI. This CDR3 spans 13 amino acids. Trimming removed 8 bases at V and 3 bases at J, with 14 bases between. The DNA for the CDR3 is TGTGCCAGCGAGGGTTTGCAAGACTACGAGCAGTACTTC. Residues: CASEGLQDYEQYF.